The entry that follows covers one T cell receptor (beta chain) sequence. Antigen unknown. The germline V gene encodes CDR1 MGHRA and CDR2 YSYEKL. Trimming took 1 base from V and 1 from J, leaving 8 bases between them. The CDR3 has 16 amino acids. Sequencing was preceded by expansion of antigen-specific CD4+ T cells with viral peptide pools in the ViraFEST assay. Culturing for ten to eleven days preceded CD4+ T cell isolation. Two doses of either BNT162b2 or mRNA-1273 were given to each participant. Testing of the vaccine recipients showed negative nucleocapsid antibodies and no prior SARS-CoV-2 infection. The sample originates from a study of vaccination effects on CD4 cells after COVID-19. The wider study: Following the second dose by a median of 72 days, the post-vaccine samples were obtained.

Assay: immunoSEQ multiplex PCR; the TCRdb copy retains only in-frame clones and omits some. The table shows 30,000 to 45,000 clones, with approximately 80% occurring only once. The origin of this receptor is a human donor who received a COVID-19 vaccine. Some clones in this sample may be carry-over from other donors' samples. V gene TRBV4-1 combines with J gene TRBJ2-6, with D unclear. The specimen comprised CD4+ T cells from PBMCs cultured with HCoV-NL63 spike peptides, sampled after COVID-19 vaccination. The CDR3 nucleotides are TGCGCCAGCAGCCAAGCACCGACTTCTGGGGCCAACGTCCTGACTTTC. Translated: CASSQAPTSGANVLTF.